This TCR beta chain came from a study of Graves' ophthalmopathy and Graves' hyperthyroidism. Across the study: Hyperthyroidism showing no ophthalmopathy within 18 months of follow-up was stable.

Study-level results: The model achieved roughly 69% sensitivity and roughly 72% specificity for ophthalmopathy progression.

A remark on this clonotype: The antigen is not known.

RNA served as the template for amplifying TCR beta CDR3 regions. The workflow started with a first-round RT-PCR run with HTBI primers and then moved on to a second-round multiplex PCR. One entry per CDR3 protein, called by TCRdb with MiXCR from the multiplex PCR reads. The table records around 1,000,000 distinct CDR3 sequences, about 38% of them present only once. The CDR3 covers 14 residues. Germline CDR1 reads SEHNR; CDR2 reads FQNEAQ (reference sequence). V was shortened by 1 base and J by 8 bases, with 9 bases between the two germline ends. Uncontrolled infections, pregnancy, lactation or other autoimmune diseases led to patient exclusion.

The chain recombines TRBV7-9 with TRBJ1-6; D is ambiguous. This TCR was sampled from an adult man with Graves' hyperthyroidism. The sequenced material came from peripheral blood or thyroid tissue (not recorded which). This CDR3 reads CASSLEPVDSPLHF. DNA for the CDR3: TGTGCCAGCAGCTTAGAGCCGGTCGATTCACCCCTCCACTTT.